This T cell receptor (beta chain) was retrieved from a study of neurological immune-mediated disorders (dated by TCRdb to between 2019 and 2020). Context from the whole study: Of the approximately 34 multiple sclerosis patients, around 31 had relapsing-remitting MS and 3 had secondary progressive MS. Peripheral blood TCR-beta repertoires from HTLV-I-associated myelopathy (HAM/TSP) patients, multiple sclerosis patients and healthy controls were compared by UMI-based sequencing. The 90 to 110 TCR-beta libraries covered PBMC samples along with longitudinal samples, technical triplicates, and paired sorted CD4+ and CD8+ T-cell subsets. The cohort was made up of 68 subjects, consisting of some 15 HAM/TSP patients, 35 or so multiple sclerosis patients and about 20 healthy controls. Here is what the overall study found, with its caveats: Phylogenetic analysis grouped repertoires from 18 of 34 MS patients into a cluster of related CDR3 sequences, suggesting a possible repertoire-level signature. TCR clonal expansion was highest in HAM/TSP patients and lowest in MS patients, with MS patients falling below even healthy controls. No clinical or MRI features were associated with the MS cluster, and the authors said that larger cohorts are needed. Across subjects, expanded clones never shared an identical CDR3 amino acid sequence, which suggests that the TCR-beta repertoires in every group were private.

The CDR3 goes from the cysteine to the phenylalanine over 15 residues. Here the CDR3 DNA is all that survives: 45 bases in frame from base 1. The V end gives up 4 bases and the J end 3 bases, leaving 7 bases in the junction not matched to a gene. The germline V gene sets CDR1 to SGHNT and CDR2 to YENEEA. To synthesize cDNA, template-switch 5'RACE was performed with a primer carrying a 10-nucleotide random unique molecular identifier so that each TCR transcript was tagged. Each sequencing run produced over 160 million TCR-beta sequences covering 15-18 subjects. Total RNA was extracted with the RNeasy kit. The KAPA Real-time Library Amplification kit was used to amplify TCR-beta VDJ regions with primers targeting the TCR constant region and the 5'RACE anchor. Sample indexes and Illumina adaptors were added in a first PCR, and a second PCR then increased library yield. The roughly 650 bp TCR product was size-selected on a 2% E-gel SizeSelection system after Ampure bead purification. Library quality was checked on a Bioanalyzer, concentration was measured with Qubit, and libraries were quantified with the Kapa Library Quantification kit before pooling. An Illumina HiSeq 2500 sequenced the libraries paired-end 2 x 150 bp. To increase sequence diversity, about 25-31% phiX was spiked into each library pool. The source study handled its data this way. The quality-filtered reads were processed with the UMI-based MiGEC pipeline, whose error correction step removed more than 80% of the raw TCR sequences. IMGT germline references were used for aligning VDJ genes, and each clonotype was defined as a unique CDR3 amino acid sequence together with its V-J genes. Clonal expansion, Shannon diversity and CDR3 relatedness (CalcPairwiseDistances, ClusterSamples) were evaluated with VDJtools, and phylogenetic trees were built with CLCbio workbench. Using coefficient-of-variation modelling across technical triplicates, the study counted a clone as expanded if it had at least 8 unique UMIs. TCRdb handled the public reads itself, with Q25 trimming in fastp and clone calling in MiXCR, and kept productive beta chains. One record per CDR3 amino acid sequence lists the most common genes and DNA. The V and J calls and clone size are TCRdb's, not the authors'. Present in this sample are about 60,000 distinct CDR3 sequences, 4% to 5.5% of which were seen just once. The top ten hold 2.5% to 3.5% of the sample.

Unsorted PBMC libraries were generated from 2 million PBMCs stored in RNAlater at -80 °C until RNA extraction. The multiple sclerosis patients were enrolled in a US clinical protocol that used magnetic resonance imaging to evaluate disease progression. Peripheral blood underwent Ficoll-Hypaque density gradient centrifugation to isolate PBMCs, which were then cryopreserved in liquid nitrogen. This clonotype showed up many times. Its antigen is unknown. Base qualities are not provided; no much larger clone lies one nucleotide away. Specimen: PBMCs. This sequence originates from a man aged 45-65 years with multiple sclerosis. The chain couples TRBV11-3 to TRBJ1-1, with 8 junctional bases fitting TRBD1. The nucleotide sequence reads TGTGCCAGCAGCTCGAGGACAGGGCAGTACACTGAAGCTTTCTTT. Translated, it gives CASSSRTGQYTEAFF.